Listed below are T cell receptor beta chains from one sample, sequenced in a study of shared clonotypes between healthy human individuals. Sequencing was performed with immunoSEQ multiplex PCR; in TCRdb, only in-frame clones are kept and a portion is missing. The sample gives about 2 million clones, 85% to 95% of which show up once; 0.1% to 0.15% is in the top ten. Sequenced input: naive CD4+ T cells sorted from blood. The receptors shown here come from a man aged 18 to 29 in good health. Each CDR3 is given with its conserved first and last residue. D genes are given only for firm matches. Clone size appears in some rows only: once, few, many, or a class for an expanded clone.

D	size	V	J	DNA	CDR3
TRBD1	-	TRBV27	TRBJ1-2	TGTGCCAGCAGTATGGGGGGTTGGGACAGGGGCTCTGGCTACACCTTC	CASSMGGWDRGSGYTF
-	once	TRBV11-2	TRBJ2-5	TGTGCCAGCAGCTTAGGGCGGACGGGACAAGAGACCCAGTACTTC	CASSLGRTGQETQYF
-	-	TRBV5-1	TRBJ1-3	TGCGCCAGCAGCGCCAGTGGGAGCTCTGGAAACACCATATATTTT	CASSASGSSGNTIYF
TRBD1	-	TRBV25-1	TRBJ1-1	TGTGCCAGCAGTGACGAAACCCTTCAGGGGGGCACTGAAGCTTTCTTT	CASSDETLQGGTEAFF
-	-	TRBV5-1	TRBJ1-1	TGCGCCAGCAGCTTGGTCCCTGTGAACACTGAAGCTTTCTTT	CASSLVPVNTEAFF
TRBD1	-	TRBV9	TRBJ2-2	TGTGCCAGCACCACAGGGGGCGGAGACCGGGAGCTGTTTTTT	CASTTGGGDRELFF
TRBD1	-	TRBV29-1	TRBJ2-5	TGCAGCGTTGAAGGATTTACAGGGGGAGAGACCCAGTACTTC	CSVEGFTGGETQYF
-	-	TRBV6-6	TRBJ1-6	TGTGCCAGCAGCTATGGTGGAGGGAATTCACCCCTCCACTTT	CASSYGGGNSPLHF
-	-	TRBV14	TRBJ2-6	TGTGCCAGCAGCCAAGGCAGGGCTGGGGCCAACGTCCTGACTTTC	CASSQGRAGANVLTF
-	-	TRBV4-1	TRBJ2-5	TGCGCCAGCAGCCAAGATCGGAATAGCAGACAGACCCAGTACTTC	CASSQDRNSRQTQYF